The 15 T cell receptor beta chains below were found in one sample sequenced in a study of T cell responses to AZD1222 COVID-19 vaccine. The repertoire was sequenced with immunoSEQ multiplex PCR; TCRdb's copy has only in-frame clones and lacks some. Of around 100,000 clones listed, 89% are singletons. This specimen consisted of peripheral blood, obtained on day 0 of AZD1222 vaccination. Source of these receptors: an adult in good health.

V is TRBV5-4 and J is TRBJ2-3; D remains unclear. Germline assignment: CDR1 SGHNT and CDR2 YYREEE (reference sequence). The CDR3 spans 14 residues. The germline V and J ends were trimmed by 2 bases and 2 bases, with 9 bases remaining between them. The chain's CDR3 is CASSFSRITDTQYF. The CDR3 coding sequence is TGTGCCAGCAGCTTCAGCCGAATCACAGATACGCAGTATTTT.

This chain connects TRBV15 to TRBJ2-7; D is ambiguous. Germline V gene data show CDR1 as LNHNV and CDR2 as YYDKDF (reference sequence). V was shortened by 0 bases and J by 4 bases, with 13 bases between the two germline ends. The CDR3 extends over 15 amino acids. This chain's CDR3 is CATSRDGQVGYEQYF. Written as DNA, the CDR3 is TGTGCCACCAGCAGAGATGGGCAGGTGGGGTACGAGCAGTACTTC.

J is TRBJ2-3 and V is TRBV5-4; D possibly corresponds to TRBD2 (6 bases). Between the trimmed V and J ends, which lost 5 bases and 0 bases, there was a span of 13 bases. There are 15 residues in the CDR3. CDR1 and CDR2 from the germline V gene are SGHNT and YYREEE (reference sequence). CDR3 loop: CASSRDGTSTDTQYF. The CDR3 coding sequence is TGTGCCAGCAGTCGAGACGGGACTAGCACAGATACGCAGTATTTT.

This chain connects TRBV5-4 to TRBJ1-1; 7 nucleotides match TRBD1. Looked up from germline, CDR1 is SGHNT and CDR2 is YYREEE (reference sequence). V was clipped by 0 bases and J by 10 bases; unmatched bases: 6. The CDR3 sequence is 13 residues long. CDR3 amino acids: CASSLEQGTGAFF. The CDR3 DNA sequence: TGTGCCAGCAGCTTGGAACAGGGGACGGGAGCTTTCTTT.

V usage is TRBV16 and J usage is TRBJ2-3; D is unresolved. The CDR3 is 12 amino acids. V lost 4 bases to trimming and J lost 6 bases, with 8 bases between them. Germline CDR1 reads KGHSY; CDR2 reads FQNENV. In DNA form, the CDR3 reads TGTGCCAGCAGCCCACGCAGGGATACGCAGTATTTT. Amino acids: CASSPRRDTQYF.

V usage is TRBV3-1 (or the pseudogene TRBV3-2) and J usage is TRBJ1-2; the match to TRBD1 covers 7 bases. With V trimmed by 1 base and J by 0 bases, 8 bases remained unmatched. This CDR3 has 17 amino acids. CDR1 and CDR2 from the germline V gene are LGHDT and YNNKEL (reference sequence). The CDR3 DNA follows: TGTGCCAGCAGCCAAGCGGGAGGGGGCGAAGCTAACTATGGCTACACCTTC. Translated: CASSQAGGGEANYGYTF.

This chain connects TRBV7-6 to TRBJ2-3; 8 positions agree with TRBD1. Germline CDR1 SGHVS, CDR2 FNYEAQ. The CDR3 consists of 15 residues. Germline trimming cut 3 bases from V and 1 base from J; bases unmatched to any gene: 3. CDR3 sequence: CASSFGGQGTDTQYF. The CDR3 coding sequence is TGTGCCAGCAGCTTTGGGGGACAGGGCACAGATACGCAGTATTTT.

In this sample, this clone turned up once. V usage is TRBV30 and J usage is TRBJ1-1, with 7 bases aligning to TRBD1. CDR3 length equals 18 residues. Germline CDR1 GTSNPN, CDR2 SVGIG (reference sequence). V shed 2 bases, J shed 1 base, and the junction held 16 bases outside the gene matches. In nucleotides, the CDR3 is TGTGCCTGGAGTCGAACGCTAAAGGGGGCCCAGACGAACACTGAAGCTTTCTTT. It yields the protein CAWSRTLKGAQTNTEAFF. Variable domain in full (rest from reference TRBV30 and TRBJ1-1): SQTIHQWPATLVQPVGSPLSLECTVEGTSNPNLYWYRQAAGRGLQLLFYSVGIGQISSEVPQNLSASRPQDRQFILSSKKLLLSDSGFYLCAWSRTLKGAQTNTEAFFGQGTRLTVV.

The rearrangement links TRBV27 to TRBJ2-1; D is possibly TRBD2 (6 bases). The germline V gene has CDR1 MNHEY and CDR2 SMNVEV (reference sequence). V lost 7 bases and J 0 bases, leaving 13 bases between the germline ends. The CDR3 is made up of 15 amino acids. DNA of the CDR3: TGTGCCAGCACCGAACGGGGGAGCTCCTACAATGAGCAGTTCTTC. Encoded protein: CASTERGSSYNEQFF.

This chain connects TRBV7-2 to TRBJ2-5; D perhaps matches TRBD1 (7 bases). Trimming pared 5 bases from V and 5 bases from J, leaving 12 bases between. The CDR3 covers 13 residues. CDR1 SGHTA and CDR2 FQGNSA come from the germline V gene. CDR3 protein: CASSAGQRETQYF. In nucleotides, the CDR3 is TGTGCCAGCAGCGCGGGACAGCGGGAGACCCAGTACTTC.

This rearrangement joins TRBV19 to TRBJ2-2; 12 bases are shared with TRBD1. In germline, CDR1 is LNHDA, CDR2 SQIVND (reference sequence). CDR3 length: 17 residues. The ends lost 6 bases at V and 0 bases at J; junction bases unmatched: 5. This CDR3 reads CASRSGTGGANTGELFF. As DNA, the CDR3 is TGTGCCAGTAGGAGCGGGACAGGGGGCGCGAACACCGGGGAGCTGTTTTTT. Variable domain in full (rest from reference TRBV19 and TRBJ2-2): DGGITQSPKYLFRKEGQNVTLSCEQNLNHDAMYWYRQDPGQGLRLIYYSQIVNDFQKGDIAEGYSVSREKKESFPLTVTSAQKNPTAFYLCASRSGTGGANTGELFFGEGSRLTVL.

V is TRBV4-1 and J is TRBJ2-1; 10 bases are a match to TRBD2. The CDR3 has 16 residues. Trimming took 4 bases from V and 7 from J; bases not matched to a gene: 10. Germline loops: CDR1 MGHRA, CDR2 YSYEKL. CDR3 nucleotides: TGCGCCAGCAGCCGCATACTAGCGGGGACGGGAAATGAGCAGTTCTTC. It is translated as CASSRILAGTGNEQFF.

The gene calls are TRBV29-1 and TRBJ1-4, with D unresolved. Germline V gives CDR1 SQVTM, CDR2 ANQGSEA. The V end lost 4 bases, the J end lost 8 bases, and 11 bases lay between the germline ends. This CDR3 has 12 amino acids. CDR3 DNA sequence: TGCAGCGTTGTGGGGTTTGGCGAAAAACTGTTTTTT. Translated, it gives CSVVGFGEKLFF. Looking up the rest from reference TRBV29-1 and TRBJ1-4 gives the full variable domain: SAVISQKPSRDICQRGTSLTIQCQVDSQVTMMFWYRQQPGQSLTLIATANQGSEATYESGFVIDKFPISRPNLTFSTLTVSNMSPEDSSIYLCSVVGFGEKLFFGSGTQLSVL.

The chain employs TRBV10-3 and TRBJ2-1; no firm D call. The CDR3 extends over 13 amino acids. V lost 3 bases and J lost 7, with 10 bases in between. Germline CDR1 and CDR2: ENHRY and SYGVKD. The DNA for the CDR3 is TGTGCCATCAGTGAAGGGATTGCAAATGAGCAGTTCTTC. This codes for CAISEGIANEQFF.

The chain carries TRBV9 and TRBJ2-7, with 11 bases aligning to TRBD2. Germline V gives CDR1 SGDLS, CDR2 YYNGEE. This CDR3 has 16 residues. The V gene end was trimmed by 4 bases and the J gene end by 1 base; junction bases not matched to a gene: 7. The CDR3 region has the DNA TGTGCCAGCAGCACACAGACTAGCGGGGCGTCCTACGAGCAGTACTTC. It encodes CASSTQTSGASYEQYF. Full variable domain (remainder filled in from reference TRBV9 and TRBJ2-7): DSGVTQTPKHLITATGQRVTLRCSPRSGDLSVYWYQQSLDQGLQFLIQYYNGEERAKGNILERFSAQQFPDLHSELNLSSLELGDSALYFCASSTQTSGASYEQYFGPGTRLTVT.